The TCR beta chain under discussion was sequenced for a study of graft-versus-host responses after intestinal transplantation. Study details: Among the recipients, all got anti-thymocyte globulin induction and then tacrolimus and steroids for around 3 years.

Study results and limitations: Early post-transplant declines in HvG were associated with peak levels of circulating GvH clones. The recipient marrow held GvH clones, and some of them showed up first in ileum or blood.

Only in-frame clones appear in the TCRdb table, and some are missing; sequencing was by immunoSEQ multiplex PCR. The sample holds roughly 99,000 clones, about nine tenths seen once. CDR3 length: 14 residues. CDR1 is SGHNT and CDR2 is YYREEE in the germline V gene (reference sequence). The germline V and J ends were trimmed by 0 bases and 2 bases, with 5 bases remaining between them. Concerning this clone: Its antigen is still unknown.

The source is a human donor who was the organ donor for an intestinal transplant. V and J are TRBV5-4 and TRBJ2-2, with a tentative D call TRBD2 (5 bases). Sample: unstimulated CD8+ T cells sorted from spleen or lymph node cells, taken before transplant. CDR3 bases: TGTGCCAGCAGCTTGGCGGGAAACACCGGGGAGCTGTTTTTT. As protein: CASSLAGNTGELFF.